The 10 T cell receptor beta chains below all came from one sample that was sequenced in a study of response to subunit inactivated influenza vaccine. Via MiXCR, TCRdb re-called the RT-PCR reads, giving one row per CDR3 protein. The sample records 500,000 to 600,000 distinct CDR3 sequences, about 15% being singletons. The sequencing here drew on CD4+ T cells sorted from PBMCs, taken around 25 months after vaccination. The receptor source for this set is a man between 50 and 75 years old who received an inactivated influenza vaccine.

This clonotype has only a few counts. CDR3 sequence (DNA): TGCGCCAGCAGCTTGGCCCCACAGTCTGGTGAGCAGTTCTTC. Translated: CASSLAPQSGEQFF. V is TRBV5-1 and J is TRBJ2-1; D is undetermined. CDR3 length: 14 amino acids. With 0 bases removed from V and 9 bases from J, the gap between germline ends came to 13 bases. CDR1 is SGHRS and CDR2 is YFSETQ in the germline V gene.

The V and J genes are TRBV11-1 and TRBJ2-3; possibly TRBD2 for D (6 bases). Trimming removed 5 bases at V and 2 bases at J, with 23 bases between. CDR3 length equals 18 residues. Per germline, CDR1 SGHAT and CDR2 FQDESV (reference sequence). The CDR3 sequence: CASSTTRDSRVHTDTQYF. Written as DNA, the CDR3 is TGTGCCAGCAGCACCACTCGGGACTCCCGGGTACACACAGATACGCAGTATTTT.

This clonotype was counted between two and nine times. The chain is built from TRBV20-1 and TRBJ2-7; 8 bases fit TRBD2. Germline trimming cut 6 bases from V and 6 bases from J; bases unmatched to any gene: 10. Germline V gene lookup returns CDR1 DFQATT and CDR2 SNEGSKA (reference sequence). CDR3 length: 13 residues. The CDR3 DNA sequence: TGCAGTGCCGGCCGGACTAGCAAGGGCGAGCAGTACTTC. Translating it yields CSAGRTSKGEQYF.

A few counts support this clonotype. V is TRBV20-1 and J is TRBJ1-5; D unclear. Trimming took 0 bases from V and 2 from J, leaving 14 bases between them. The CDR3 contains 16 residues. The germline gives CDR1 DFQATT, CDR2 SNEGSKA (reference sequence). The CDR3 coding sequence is TGCAGTGCTAGAGATCTAAGGGCAGGACGCAATCAGCCCCAGCATTTT. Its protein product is CSARDLRAGRNQPQHF.

CDR3 nucleotides: TGCGCCAGCAGCCACACCTCTGGAAACACCATATATTTT. Protein: CASSHTSGNTIYF. The chain combines TRBV4-3 with TRBJ1-3; D is uncertain. Trimming left V 3 bases short and J 0 bases short, with 3 bases between. The CDR3 runs to 13 residues. The germline CDR1 and CDR2 sequences are LGHNA and YSLEER.

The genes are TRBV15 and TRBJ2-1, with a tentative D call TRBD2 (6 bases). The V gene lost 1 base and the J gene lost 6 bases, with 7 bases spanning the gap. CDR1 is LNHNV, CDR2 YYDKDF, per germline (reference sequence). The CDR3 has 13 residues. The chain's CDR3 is CATSRASVNEQFF. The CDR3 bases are TGTGCCACCAGCAGAGCTAGCGTCAATGAGCAGTTCTTC.

CDR3 nucleotide sequence: TGTGCCAGCAGCCAAAGGTTGGACACTGAAGCTTTCTTT. It specifies CASSQRLDTEAFF. This chain uses TRBV14 with TRBJ1-1, with unresolved D. In germline, CDR1 is SGHDN, CDR2 FVKESK. This CDR3 is 13 amino acids long. V lost 2 bases and J 3 bases, leaving 7 bases between the germline ends.

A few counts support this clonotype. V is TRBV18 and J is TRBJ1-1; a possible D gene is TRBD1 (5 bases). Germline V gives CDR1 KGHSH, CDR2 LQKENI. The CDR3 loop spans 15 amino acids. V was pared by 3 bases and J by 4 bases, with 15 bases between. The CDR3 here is CASSPQGARGTEAFF. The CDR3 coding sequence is TGTGCCAGCTCACCCCAAGGAGCTAGGGGCACTGAAGCTTTCTTT.

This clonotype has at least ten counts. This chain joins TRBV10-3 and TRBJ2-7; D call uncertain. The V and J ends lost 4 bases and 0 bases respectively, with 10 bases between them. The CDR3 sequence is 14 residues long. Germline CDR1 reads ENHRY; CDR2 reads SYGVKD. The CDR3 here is CAISGTESSYEQYF. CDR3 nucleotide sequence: TGTGCCATCAGTGGTACGGAGAGCTCCTACGAGCAGTACTTC.

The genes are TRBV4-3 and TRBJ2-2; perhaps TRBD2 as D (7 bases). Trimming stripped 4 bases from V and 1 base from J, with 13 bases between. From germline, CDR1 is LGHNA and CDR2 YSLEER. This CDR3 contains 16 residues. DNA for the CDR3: TGCGCCAGCAGCCCCTGGGAGGGGGGGAACACCGGGGAGCTGTTTTTT. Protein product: CASSPWEGGNTGELFF.